This T cell receptor beta chain was documented in a study of post-analysis software for immune sequencing data. Study in general: The disease courses spanned relapsing-remitting, secondary progressive and progressive-relapsing forms of multiple sclerosis. Study results and limitations: There was significantly lower normalized Chao1 diversity in multiple sclerosis patients than in controls. The F measure placed samples prepared in the same batch into strongly shared clusters. Controls showed lower frequencies than patients for roughly five TRBV segments, and TRBV5-6, TRBV5-1 and TRBV20-1 were among these.

Germline loops: CDR1 DFQATT, CDR2 SNEGSKA (reference sequence). Trimming took 1 base from V and 2 from J, leaving 9 bases between them. This CDR3 has 14 residues. Concerning this clonotype: Its specificity is not known.

Unique molecular identifiers were built into the TCR beta cDNA libraries. TCRdb fed the PCR reads into MiXCR, producing one record per CDR3 protein. The data hold about 460,000 distinct CDR3 sequences, with less than 45% observed a single time. J is TRBJ2-4 and V is TRBV20-1; the D is unclear. The source material was blood. This clonotype was sampled from a girl under 18 with multiple sclerosis. This CDR3 reads CSARVPRTKNIQYF. The CDR3 region has the DNA TGCAGTGCTAGAGTACCCCGAACCAAAAACATTCAGTACTTC.